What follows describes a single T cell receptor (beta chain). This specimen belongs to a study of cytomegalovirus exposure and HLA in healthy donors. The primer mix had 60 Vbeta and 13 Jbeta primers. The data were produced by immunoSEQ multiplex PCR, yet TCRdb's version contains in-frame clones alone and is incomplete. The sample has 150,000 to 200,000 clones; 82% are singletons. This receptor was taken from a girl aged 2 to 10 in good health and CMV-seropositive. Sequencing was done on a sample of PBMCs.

The CDR3 DNA sequence: TGTGCCATCAAGGACAGAGAATACACCGGGGAGCTGTTTTTT. Translating it yields CAIKDREYTGELFF. The gene calls are TRBV10-3 and TRBJ2-2, with D perhaps matching TRBD1 (6 bases). Germline V lookup: CDR1 ENHRY, CDR2 SYGVKD. V was trimmed by 7 bases and J by 3 bases, leaving 12 bases between them. CDR3 length equals 14 residues.